These 29 T cell receptor beta chains came from one sample sequenced in a study of blood T cells in healthy people across ages. A J-beta primer mix and a sample-barcoded 5' primer were used in a second PCR of about 7 to 12 cycles. MiXCR, applied by TCRdb to the 5' RACE reads, yields one record per CDR3 protein. The top ten clones hold 7.9% of a sample with roughly 1,500,000 distinct CDR3 sequences, around two fifths of them seen once. Material for sequencing was blood. The receptors come from a woman aged 18 to 35 in good health.

The chain links TRBV5-5 to TRBJ1-4, with D possibly being TRBD1 (6 bases). Trimming removed 4 bases at V and 4 bases at J, with 11 bases between. From germline, CDR1 is SGHKS and CDR2 YYEKEE (reference sequence). The CDR3 is 14 residues long. In DNA, the CDR3 is TGTGCCAGCAGCGTAGAGGGGGTTAATGAAAAACTGTTTTTT. Its protein is CASSVEGVNEKLFF.

V usage is TRBV10-2 and J usage is TRBJ2-1; maybe TRBD2 (7 bases). The length of the CDR3 is 14 residues. Germline V gene data show CDR1 as WSHSY and CDR2 as SAAADI. Trimming removed 11 bases from V and 8 bases from J, with 22 bases in between. The CDR3 sequence: CACGGGALLDEQFF. The CDR3 nucleotides are TGCGCCTGTGGTGGGGGGGCCCTTTTGGATGAGCAGTTCTTC.

This clonotype came up a few times. This chain links TRBV10-3 with TRBJ1-4; 7 bases match TRBD1. The CDR3 consists of 16 residues. Per the germline V gene, CDR1 is ENHRY and CDR2 is SYGVKD. V shed 3 bases, J shed 1 base, and the junction held 5 bases outside the gene matches. CDR3 coding DNA: TGTGCCATCAGTGACCTACAGGGGATAACTAATGAAAAACTGTTTTTT. This encodes CAISDLQGITNEKLFF.

The genes are TRBV29-1 and TRBJ1-1, with 12 bases aligning to TRBD1. CDR3 length: 13 amino acids. V was pared by 1 base and J by 8 bases, with 2 bases of the junction left unmatched. CDR1 SQVTM and CDR2 ANQGSEA come from the germline V gene. CDR3 DNA: TGCAGCGTTGAAGGTGGGACAGGGGGCGAAGCTTTCTTT. Protein: CSVEGGTGGEAFF.

This sequence joins TRBV29-1 and TRBJ2-1; either TRBD1 or TRBD2 may fit D (5 bases each). The CDR3 runs 11 residues. The V gene lost 8 bases and the J gene lost 13 bases, with 18 bases spanning the gap. CDR1 SQVTM and CDR2 ANQGSEA come from the germline V gene. The CDR3 region is CSLRKGETQFF. CDR3 bases: TGCAGCCTTCGCAAAGGGGAGACCCAGTTCTTC.

This clonotype was counted a single time. This chain connects TRBV20-1 to TRBJ2-1, with a tentative D call TRBD1 (6 bases). Germline CDR1 and CDR2: DFQATT and SNEGSKA (reference sequence). The V and J ends lost 2 bases and 9 bases respectively, with 11 bases between them. This CDR3 is built from 12 residues. The CDR3 region has the DNA TGCAGTGCTAGACACTTGGACAGTGAGCAGTTCTTC. Translated, it gives CSARHLDSEQFF.

The chain combines TRBV7-6 with TRBJ2-1; 10 bases map to TRBD2. CDR3 size: 19 residues. Germline V gives CDR1 SGHVS, CDR2 FNYEAQ. The V and J ends lost 2 bases and 8 bases, in that order; junction bases with no gene match: 18. CDR3 DNA: TGTGCCAGCAGCTTAAGGCCGGGCAAGTCTAGCGGGAGATTTGATGAGCAGTTCTTC. This sequence encodes CASSLRPGKSSGRFDEQFF.

J is TRBJ1-3 and V is TRBV12-3 or TRBV12-4, with D hard to call. The CDR3 covers 11 residues. The germline V and J ends were trimmed by 2 bases and 10 bases, with 6 bases remaining between them. Written as DNA, the CDR3 is TGTGCCAGCAGTTTAACGAAAACCATATATTTT. It translates to CASSLTKTIYF.

As to this clonotype: A junction boundary mismatches the germline segment, possibly from a read error. CDR3 residues: CAGSPSYVGSYEQYF. CDR3 in DNA: TGTGCCGGCAGTCCCTCTTACGTAGGCTCCTACGAGCAGTACTTC. The chain employs TRBV28 and TRBJ2-7, with D uncertain. CDR1 MDHEN and CDR2 SYDVKM come from the germline V gene. The CDR3 runs to 15 residues.

This clonotype was seen more than once but under ten times. V is TRBV20-1 and J is TRBJ2-3, with TRBD2 matching over 13 bases. Germline trimming cut 1 base from V and 7 bases from J; bases unmatched to any gene: 5. The CDR3 covers 15 residues. Germline V gene sequence: CDR1 DFQATT, CDR2 SNEGSKA (reference sequence). Written as DNA, the CDR3 is TGCAGTGCTAGAGTGACTAGCGGGAGGCCCAATACGCAGTATTTT. Translation gives CSARVTSGRPNTQYF.

Only a few counts were recorded for this clonotype. The V and J genes are TRBV11-3 and TRBJ2-5, with a possible D match to TRBD2 (6 bases). The CDR3 consists of 15 residues. Germline V CDR1 and CDR2: SGHNT, YENEEA. Trimming removed 4 bases from V and 2 bases from J, with 14 bases in between. The CDR3 nucleotides are TGTGCCAGCAGCTCTTGGGGTAGCGGACAAGAGACCCAGTACTTC. Translated: CASSSWGSGQETQYF.

V is TRBV12-3 or TRBV12-4 and J is TRBJ1-2, with unresolved D. Trimming removed 2 bases at V and 4 bases at J, with 8 bases between. CDR3 length: 13 amino acids. CDR3 region: CASSLRAVYGYTF. DNA for the CDR3: TGTGCCAGCAGTTTAAGGGCAGTCTATGGCTACACCTTC.

The chain recombines TRBV7-9 with TRBJ2-7; 9 bases are a match to TRBD2. Trimming took 5 bases from V and 0 from J; bases not matched to a gene: 11. The CDR3 spans 17 residues. Germline V lookup: CDR1 SEHNR, CDR2 FQNEAQ (reference sequence). CDR3 in amino acids: CASSPTFGLANSYEQYF. The DNA of the CDR3 is TGTGCCAGCAGCCCTACCTTCGGACTAGCGAACTCCTACGAGCAGTACTTC.

V gene TRBV20-1 combines with J gene TRBJ2-5; no reliable D call. This CDR3 region has 15 residues. V shed 0 bases and J shed 11 bases, with 22 bases lying between them. Germline-derived CDR1 and CDR2 are DFQATT and SNEGSKA (reference sequence). Here the CDR3 reads CSARDVELPYNEQYF. DNA for the CDR3: TGCAGTGCTAGAGATGTTGAGCTTCCCTACAATGAGCAGTACTTC.

Details on this clonotype: The junction departs from the called germline gene at one end, perhaps through a read error. The chain links TRBV4-2 to TRBJ2-5; TRBD2 matches at 10 bases. There are 18 residues in the CDR3. CDR1 is LGHNA, CDR2 YNFKEQ, per germline. CDR3 nucleotide sequence: TGTGCCAGCAGCCAAGACCTAGCGGGGGCTCTCGAGCAAGAGACTCAGTACTTC. Translation gives CASSQDLAGALEQETQYF.

The chain combines TRBV20-1 with TRBJ1-2; the D gene is possibly TRBD1 (6 bases). CDR3 size: 11 residues. Germline CDR1 and CDR2: DFQATT and SNEGSKA (reference sequence). V lost 6 bases and J lost 6, with 11 bases in between. DNA of the CDR3: TGCAGTGCGACCTACAGGGATGGCTACACCTTC. Its protein is CSATYRDGYTF.

V is TRBV29-1 and J is TRBJ2-2, with unresolved D. The CDR3 runs to 13 residues. Looked up from germline, CDR1 is SQVTM and CDR2 is ANQGSEA. With 4 bases removed from V and 0 bases from J, the gap between germline ends came to 6 bases. The CDR3 region is CSVGQANTGELFF. CDR3 DNA sequence: TGCAGCGTTGGCCAGGCGAACACCGGGGAGCTGTTTTTT.

This chain links TRBV10-3 with TRBJ2-1, with a weak D call TRBD1 (5 bases). The CDR3 sequence is 14 residues long. The V gene's germline CDR1 is ENHRY and CDR2 SYGVKD. V was clipped by 11 bases and J by 5 bases, with 19 bases between them. As DNA, the CDR3 is TGTGCCGGAAAGGGGTCGGAAGGAAACAATGAGCAGTTCTTC. Amino acids: CAGKGSEGNNEQFF.

This chain uses TRBV7-8 with TRBJ2-1; D gene unclear. Germline V CDR1 and CDR2: SGHVS, FQNEAQ. The CDR3 loop spans 14 amino acids. The ends were cut back, 1 base at V and 10 bases at J, with 14 bases in the middle. CDR3 DNA sequence: TGTGCCAGCAGCTTAGACTACTATAGCTACGAGCAGTTCTTC. Translating gives CASSLDYYSYEQFF.

This clonotype was detected only a few times. This chain connects TRBV20-1 to TRBJ2-1, with 7 positions matching TRBD2. This CDR3 spans 11 amino acids. Germline values: CDR1 DFQATT, CDR2 SNEGSKA (reference sequence). Trimming at V came to 6 bases and at J to 9 bases, leaving 5 bases not matched to a gene. For the CDR3, the DNA is TGCAGTGCCACTAGCGACGGTGAGCAGTTCTTC. Its translation is CSATSDGEQFF.

This clonotype was detected only a few times. The chain recombines TRBV7-2 with TRBJ2-5; TRBD2 is a possible D gene (6 bases). The CDR3 covers 13 residues. Germline V lookup: CDR1 SGHTA, CDR2 FQGNSA. Trimming cost V 7 bases and J 2 bases, with 11 bases left between them. The CDR3: CASTPGLQETQYF. The CDR3, as DNA: TGTGCCAGCACCCCGGGACTTCAAGAGACCCAGTACTTC. Complete variable domain (other parts from reference TRBV7-2 and TRBJ2-5): GAGVSQSPSNKVTEKGKDVELRCDPISGHTALYWYRQSLGQGLEFLIYFQGNSAPDKSGLPSDRFSAERTGGSVSTLTIQRTQQEDSAVYLCASTPGLQETQYFGPGTRLLVL.

This clonotype was counted at least ten times. In nucleotides, the CDR3 is TGCGCCAGCAGCCAATCTTTCATATTGGTTATAGCCTGGACAGGGGGCCGAAATCAGCCCCAGCATTTT. It codes for CASSQSFILVIAWTGGRNQPQHF. The chain carries TRBV4-1 and TRBJ1-5; 11 nucleotides match TRBD1. The CDR3 runs 23 residues. CDR1 and CDR2 from the germline V gene are MGHRA and YSYEKL. With 2 bases clipped from V and 4 bases from J, the junction kept 25 bases outside the gene matches.

Here the CDR3 reads CASSQASTGPYEQYF. CDR3 in DNA: TGTGCCAGCAGCCAAGCTTCGACAGGACCCTACGAGCAGTACTTC. V is TRBV4-2 and J is TRBJ2-7; D is possibly TRBD1 (6 bases). The CDR3 totals 15 residues. CDR1 is LGHNA and CDR2 is YNFKEQ in the germline V gene. Trimming left V 1 base short and J 2 bases short, with 12 bases between.

This clonotype occurred a few times. The chain carries TRBV11-2 and TRBJ2-7; no definite D call. V was shortened by 0 bases and J by 0 bases, with 9 bases between the two germline ends. This CDR3 is 15 amino acids long. Germline values: CDR1 SGHAT, CDR2 FQNNGV. CDR3 nucleotides: TGTGCCAGCAGCTTAGAGGACCAGAGCTCCTACGAGCAGTACTTC. It yields the protein CASSLEDQSSYEQYF.

The rearrangement joins TRBV20-1 to TRBJ2-3; 9 bases match TRBD2. This CDR3 contains 15 residues. J lost 1 base, V lost 1 base, and 3 bases had no gene match. Germline V lookup: CDR1 DFQATT, CDR2 SNEGSKA (reference sequence). CDR3 DNA sequence: TGCAGTGCTAGAGGGACTAGCGACCGCACAGATACGCAGTATTTT. This gives the protein CSARGTSDRTDTQYF.

This clonotype was counted between two and nine times. The chain combines TRBV20-1 with TRBJ1-2, with D perhaps matching TRBD1 (5 bases). V lost 6 bases, J lost 12 bases, and 14 bases lay in between. The CDR3 loop spans 10 amino acids. Germline V CDR1 and CDR2: DFQATT, SNEGSKA (reference sequence). The CDR3 sequence is CSAPARVNTF. CDR3 nucleotide sequence: TGCAGTGCCCCGGCCAGGGTAAACACCTTC.

The chain has TRBV29-1 and TRBJ2-2; D is perhaps TRBD2 (6 bases). The CDR3 runs to 16 residues. CDR1 SQVTM and CDR2 ANQGSEA come from the germline V gene. V was cut by 1 base and J by 5 bases, with 17 bases left in between. The DNA of the CDR3 is TGCAGCGTTGAAGGCGGGACCGCCGGTTGGACCGGGGAGCTGTTTTTT. It specifies CSVEGGTAGWTGELFF.

The rearrangement joins TRBV7-9 to TRBJ1-2; 8 bases line up with TRBD1. The junction had 4 bases not matched to a gene; V was cut back by 1 base and J by 0 bases. The CDR3 is made up of 16 amino acids. In germline, CDR1 is SEHNR, CDR2 FQNEAQ (reference sequence). DNA for the CDR3: TGTGCCAGCAGCTTAGGGACAGGGACGGCTAACTATGGCTACACCTTC. Its translation: CASSLGTGTANYGYTF.

DNA of the CDR3: TGTGCCAGCAGCAAACTAAATAGTCCCCGGGGGTTCTTC. Protein: CASSKLNSPRGFF. The genes are TRBV21-1 and TRBJ2-1; TRBD2 is taken as the D call from the table, unchecked against the DNA. TRBV21-1 is an annotated pseudogene. The CDR3 is 13 residues long.